These 9 T cell receptor beta chains were all obtained from the same sample, sequenced in a study of shared clonotypes between healthy human individuals. Data came from immunoSEQ multiplex PCR; TCRdb stores just in-frame clones and leaves some out. The sample gives around 530,000 clones, about 80% of which show up once; around 12% is in the top ten. Sequencing was carried out using PBMCs. The receptor set was obtained from a woman between 40 and 50 years old in good health. Some clones in this sample may be carry-over from other donors' samples.

This rearrangement joins TRBV4-1 to TRBJ2-7, with D hard to call. Trimming cost V 0 bases and J 6 bases, with 6 bases left between them. Germline CDR1 and CDR2: MGHRA and YSYEKL. The CDR3 spans 12 residues. CDR3 loop: CASSQDLGEQYF. CDR3 sequence (DNA): TGCGCCAGCAGCCAAGATCTAGGCGAGCAGTACTTC.

The rearrangement joins TRBV5-6 to TRBJ2-5, with a possible D match to TRBD1 (5 bases). The CDR3 extends over 14 amino acids. From germline, CDR1 is SGHDT and CDR2 YYEEEE. V was clipped by 3 bases and J by 4 bases, with 13 bases between them. The CDR3 protein is CASSSVGARETQYF. The CDR3 DNA is TGTGCCAGCAGCTCTGTAGGGGCAAGAGAGACCCAGTACTTC.

To note about this clone: Since a much larger clone is just one base distant, this may be a read error. V usage is TRBV7-2 and J usage is TRBJ2-7; no definite D call. With 1 base removed from V and 4 bases from J, the gap between germline ends came to 5 bases. This CDR3 is 12 amino acids long. Germline CDR1 reads SGHTA; CDR2 reads FQGNSA. As DNA, the CDR3 is TGTGCCAGCAGCTTAGTCTGGTACGAGCAGTACTTC. It yields the protein CASSLVWYEQYF.

The V call is TRBV9, the J call TRBJ1-1; possible D gene TRBD1, 5 bases. The ends were cut back, 0 bases at V and 3 bases at J, with 12 bases in the middle. There are 15 residues in the CDR3. Germline CDR1 is SGDLS and CDR2 is YYNGEE. This chain's CDR3 is CASSVGGAWDTEAFF. CDR3 DNA sequence: TGTGCCAGCAGCGTAGGAGGGGCGTGGGACACTGAAGCTTTCTTT.

V is TRBV4-2 and J is TRBJ1-4; TRBD1 might be the D (5 bases). The germline gives CDR1 LGHNA, CDR2 YNFKEQ. The CDR3 extends over 16 amino acids. Trimming stripped 4 bases from V and 4 bases from J, with 16 bases between. CDR3 nucleotide sequence: TGTGCCAGCAGCCCCAAGGGGCAGGGTTATAATGAAAAACTGTTTTTT. Amino acid sequence: CASSPKGQGYNEKLFF.

The genes are TRBV18 and TRBJ1-1; a possible D gene is TRBD1 (6 bases). Trimming shortened V by 5 bases and J by 3 bases, and 16 bases separated the two germline ends. Germline CDR1 and CDR2: KGHSH and LQKENI. CDR3 length: 15 residues. CDR3 nucleotide sequence: TGTGCCAGCTCAGCAACGACAGGTGGGGACACTGAAGCTTTCTTT. Protein: CASSATTGGDTEAFF. Variable domain in full (rest from reference TRBV18 and TRBJ1-1): NAGVMQNPRHLVRRRGQEARLRCSPMKGHSHVYWYRQLPEEGLKFMVYLQKENIIDESGMPKERFSAEFPKEGPSILRIQQVVRGDSAAYFCASSATTGGDTEAFFGQGTRLTVV.

The V and J genes are TRBV28 and TRBJ1-4, with D uncertain. Germline V gives CDR1 MDHEN, CDR2 SYDVKM. This CDR3 comprises 18 residues. V lost 6 bases to trimming and J lost 7 bases, with 27 bases between them. The CDR3, as DNA: TGTGCCAGCAGACCCCAACTACGCCCTATAAGCCGGGCTGAAAAACTGTTTTTT. It codes for CASRPQLRPISRAEKLFF.

The rearrangement links TRBV27 to TRBJ2-6; 9 bases align to TRBD1. CDR3 length: 13 residues. The ends lost 7 bases at V and 8 bases at J; junction bases unmatched: 3. Per the germline V gene, CDR1 is MNHEY and CDR2 is SMNVEV (reference sequence). The CDR3 reads CASMGQGPNVLTF. The CDR3 DNA reads as TGTGCCAGCATGGGACAGGGTCCCAACGTCCTGACTTTC.

As concerns this clone: A junction end diverges from the germline sequence, so it may reflect a read error. CDR3 sequence (DNA): TGTGTCAGTAGTTATAGTGTGAGCACTGAAGCTTTCTTT. This sequence encodes CVSSYSVSTEAFF. The chain employs TRBV19 and TRBJ1-1; D not certain. There are 13 residues in the CDR3. Germline V gene sequence: CDR1 LNHDA, CDR2 SQIVND (reference sequence).